The entry that follows covers one T cell receptor (beta chain) sequence. A read error may account for a junction end that differs from germline. This sample was included in a study of tumor and adjacent non-tumor tissue in lung cancer. Study-wide context: Histology: 12 adenocarcinoma, a couple of squamous cell carcinoma, 1 small cell lung cancer. Aged about 31 to 85 years, patients included more than nine men and several women with stage I to III disease. On average, productive TCRbeta reads reached about 4.17 million per sample.

The template was RNA from unsorted bulk tissue. TCRbeta libraries were built with three rounds of nested PCR, modified from ARM-PCR. MiXCR, run by TCRdb on the multiplex PCR reads, gives a single entry per CDR3 protein. Of 60,000 to 95,000 distinct CDR3 sequences in the sample, about three quarters were seen once. The germline V gene has CDR1 MNHNS and CDR2 SASEGT. CDR3 length: 16 amino acids. This clonotype was obtained from a woman aged 45-65 years with non-small cell lung cancer. Sequencing was performed on lung tumor tissue. The chain uses TRBV6-1 and TRBJ2-7; a possible D gene is TRBD1 (6 bases). CDR3 sequence reads: CPSGEDGTYVSYEQYF. DNA for the CDR3: TGTCCCAGCGGTGAGGACGGGACATACGTGTCCTACGAGCAGTACTTC.